This is a list of T cell receptor beta chains from one sample in a study of graft-versus-host responses after intestinal transplantation. Only in-frame clones appear in the TCRdb table, and some are missing; sequencing was by immunoSEQ multiplex PCR. The top ten hold around 0.95% of the sample, which has about 100,000 clones, roughly nine tenths seen once. These receptors have no known antigen. Here the sequenced sample was unstimulated CD4+ T cells sorted from spleen or lymph node cells, taken before transplant. These receptors all stem from a human donor who was the organ donor for an intestinal transplant. CDR3s include the opening cysteine and the closing phenylalanine or tryptophan. D genes are given only for firm matches. Size values are once, few and many counts, or a class for expanded clones, and some rows have none.

abundance	d_gene	v_gene	j_gene	CDR3aa	CDR3nt
NA	NA	TRBV28	TRBJ1-1	CASSPSEAWTEAFF	TGTGCCAGCAGCCCCTCCGAGGCGTGGACTGAAGCTTTCTTT
NA	NA	TRBV30	TRBJ2-5	CAWSSEILPHETQYF	TGTGCCTGGAGTTCTGAAATACTGCCCCATGAGACCCAGTACTTC
NA	NA	TRBV4-2	TRBJ2-7	CASRPAGSGFHEQYF	TGTGCCAGCAGACCCGCTGGCAGTGGCTTCCACGAGCAGTACTTC
NA	NA	TRBV7-7	TRBJ2-6	CASSLLPQASSSGANVLTF	TGTGCCAGCAGCTTATTACCCCAGGCGTCGAGCTCTGGGGCCAACGTCCTGACTTTC
once	TRBD2	TRBV19	TRBJ2-1	CASSVPGLANEQFF	TGTGCCAGTAGTGTTCCGGGACTAGCGAATGAGCAGTTCTTC
NA	NA	TRBV6-5	TRBJ2-6	CASSYVPGANVLTF	TGTGCCAGCAGTTACGTCCCGGGGGCCAACGTCCTGACTTTC
NA	NA	TRBV7-9	TRBJ2-7	CASSFPLGSTYEQYF	TGTGCCAGCAGCTTTCCCTTGGGGTCTACCTACGAGCAGTACTTC
once	NA	TRBV7-9	TRBJ2-1	CASSLATGAVNRRFF	TGTGCCAGCAGCTTAGCGACCGGCGCGGTTAATCGGCGGTTCTTC
NA	TRBD2	TRBV2	TRBJ2-3	CASRGRGDYTQYF	TGTGCCAGCAGAGGGAGGGGAGATTATACGCAGTATTTT
NA	NA	TRBV9	TRBJ2-1	CASSFDSLNEQFF	TGTGCCAGCAGCTTTGATAGCCTCAATGAGCAGTTCTTC
NA	NA	TRBV28	TRBJ1-6	CASSLDLSSPLHF	TGTGCCAGCAGTTTGGATCTCAGTTCACCCCTCCACTTT
NA	TRBD2	TRBV2	TRBJ2-5	CASSEWWGGQETQYF	TGTGCCAGCAGTGAATGGTGGGGGGGACAAGAGACCCAGTACTTC
NA	NA	TRBV5-1	TRBJ1-2	CASSPDPGAGGYTF	TGCGCCAGCAGCCCAGATCCAGGGGCAGGAGGCTACACCTTC
NA	NA	TRBV28	TRBJ1-3	CASSPGPISGNTIYF	TGTGCCAGCAGCCCAGGACCGATCTCTGGAAACACCATATATTTT
once	NA	TRBV6-1	TRBJ2-5	CASSEYQETQYF	TGTGCCAGCAGTGAGTACCAAGAGACCCAGTACTTC
NA	NA	TRBV19	TRBJ2-3	CASKHEMAGRTDTQYF	TGTGCCAGTAAACACGAGATGGCGGGTCGCACAGATACGCAGTATTTT
NA	NA	TRBV18	TRBJ1-1	CASSQSENTEAFF	TGTGCCAGCTCGCAGTCAGAGAACACTGAAGCTTTCTTT
NA	NA	TRBV6-1	TRBJ1-1	CASSLGFPMNTEAFF	TGTGCCAGCAGTCTCGGGTTCCCCATGAACACTGAAGCTTTCTTT
NA	NA	TRBV18	TRBJ1-4	CASSPGTPQRLFF	TGTGCCAGCTCACCCGGGACCCCACAACGGCTGTTTTTT
NA	TRBD2	TRBV15	TRBJ2-3	CATSGMGGWRTDTQYF	TGTGCCACCAGCGGGATGGGGGGGTGGAGGACAGATACGCAGTATTTT
NA	NA	TRBV18	TRBJ1-6	CASSPAGDSPLHF	TGTGCCAGCTCACCCGCAGGGGATTCACCCCTCCACTTT
NA	TRBD1	TRBV18	TRBJ2-7	CASSVPGQGWEQYF	TGTGCCAGCTCAGTTCCGGGACAGGGATGGGAGCAGTACTTC